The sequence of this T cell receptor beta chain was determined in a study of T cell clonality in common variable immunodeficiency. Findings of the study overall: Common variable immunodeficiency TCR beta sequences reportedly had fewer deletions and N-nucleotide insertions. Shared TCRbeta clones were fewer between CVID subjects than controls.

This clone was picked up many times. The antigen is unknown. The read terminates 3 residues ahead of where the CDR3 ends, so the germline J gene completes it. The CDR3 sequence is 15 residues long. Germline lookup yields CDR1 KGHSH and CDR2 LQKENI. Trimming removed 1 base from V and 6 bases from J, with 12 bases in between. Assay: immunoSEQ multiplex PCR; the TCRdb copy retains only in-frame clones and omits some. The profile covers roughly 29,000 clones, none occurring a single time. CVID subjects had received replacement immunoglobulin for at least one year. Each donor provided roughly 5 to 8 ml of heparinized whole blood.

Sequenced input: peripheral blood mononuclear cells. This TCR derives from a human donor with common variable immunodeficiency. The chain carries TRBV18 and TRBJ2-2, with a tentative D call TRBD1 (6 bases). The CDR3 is CASSPQQGGPGELFF. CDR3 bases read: TGTGCCAGCTCACCACAACAGGGCGGCCCCGGGGAG.